The source of this T cell receptor (beta chain) is a study of vaccination and CD4 T cells after COVID-19. For the study at large: Control cultures used a CEFX viral epitope pool, an HIV-1 Nef peptide pool, or no peptide.

General observations from the study: Reactive clone data from convalescent patients indicated a median of about 86% appearing only post-vaccination.

The Oncomine TCR Beta short-read assay sequenced DNA from cultured CD4+ T cells. Genomic DNA was drawn out of CD4+ T cells grown in culture. In TCRdb, the PCR reads were re-called with MiXCR into one record per CDR3 protein. This table has some 10,000 distinct CDR3 sequences, around 58% appearing once. This CDR3 contains 14 residues. Trimming took 5 bases from V and 2 from J; bases not matched to a gene: 3. The germline CDR1 and CDR2 sequences are SEHNR and FQNEAQ (reference sequence). A word on this clonotype: Its specificity is unknown.

Indicated treatment: roughly nine-day PBMC culture with coronavirus spike peptide pools or control peptides (ViraFEST assay). The chain combines TRBV7-9 with TRBJ2-5; 9 bases line up with TRBD1. This receptor was obtained from a human donor who had recovered from COVID-19. The sequencing sample was made of CD4+ T cells from blood, cultured in vitro. Here the CDR3 DNA reads TGTGCCAGCAGCAAGGGACAGGGTCAAGAGACCCAGTACTTC. It encodes CASSKGQGQETQYF. The full variable domain, its missing parts supplied by reference TRBV7-9 and TRBJ2-5, is DTGVSQNPRHKITKRGQNVTFRCDPISEHNRLYWYRQTLGQGPEFLTYFQNEAQLEKSRLLSDRFSAERPKGSFSTLEIQRTEQGDSAMYLCASSKGQGQETQYFGPGTRLLVL.